This T cell receptor (beta chain) derives from a study of vaccination and CD4 T cells after COVID-19. Cultured CD4+ T cell DNA underwent sequencing with the Oncomine TCR Beta short-read assay. TCRdb reprocessed the PCR reads with MiXCR, giving one entry per CDR3 protein. The data hold about 12,000 distinct CDR3 sequences, with 55% to 60% observed a single time. In the case of this clonotype: Antigen specificity is unknown.

Treatment given: approximately 9-day PBMC culture with coronavirus spike peptide pools or control peptides (ViraFEST assay). Germline V gene sequence: CDR1 MNHEY, CDR2 SMNVEV (reference sequence). This CDR3 is 16 amino acids long. V shed 5 bases and J 5 bases; nucleotides not matched to a gene: 7. The sequenced material came from CD4+ T cells from blood, cultured in vitro. The chain recombines TRBV27 with TRBJ2-5; 14 bases agree with TRBD2. The sequence derives from a human donor who had recovered from COVID-19. CDR3 in DNA: TGTGCCAGCAGTGCCGGGACTAGCGGGAGTTTTGAGACCCAGTACTTC. Its translation: CASSAGTSGSFETQYF.